The text below deals with one T cell receptor beta chain. The sample comes from a study of blood T cell repertoires in COVID-19. Whole-study context: T cells, B-cell-depleted T cells, or PBMCs provided the cDNA or gDNA that served as material.

Recovery meant two consecutive negative NP/OP PCR tests, professional clearance, or resolved symptoms. Using immunoSEQ multiplex PCR, the repertoire was profiled, and TCRdb retains in-frame clones only, with some absent. The table includes around 230,000 clones, 88% detected once. J gave up 0 bases and V 3 bases, and 9 bases lay outside the gene matches. Germline lookup yields CDR1 LNHDA and CDR2 SQIVND (reference sequence). CDR3 length equals 17 residues. The V call is TRBV19, the J call TRBJ2-3, with 7 bases fitting TRBD2. Material for sequencing was PBMCs or T cells enriched from blood (not recorded which). This TCR derives from a young woman who had recovered from COVID-19. This CDR3 is CASSIGPSGSSTDTQYF. CDR3 bases: TGTGCCAGTAGTATTGGTCCTAGCGGTTCCAGCACAGATACGCAGTATTTT.